This passage covers 32 T cell receptor beta chains from one sample sequenced in a study of cytomegalovirus exposure and HLA in healthy donors. The PCR contained 60 Vbeta and 13 Jbeta primers. Only in-frame clones appear in the TCRdb table, and some are missing; sequencing was by immunoSEQ multiplex PCR. The profile shows tens of thousands of clones, under 85% of them singletons. The source material was PBMCs. These receptors were collected from a woman between 40 and 50 years old in good health and CMV-seropositive.

The chain joins TRBV5-6 to TRBJ2-7; a possible D gene is TRBD1 (5 bases). The CDR3 consists of 13 residues. CDR1 is SGHDT and CDR2 is YYEEEE in the germline V gene. Trimming took 4 bases from V and 2 from J, leaving 10 bases between them. This CDR3 reads CASSSDSPYEQYF. CDR3 nucleotide sequence: TGTGCCAGCAGCAGTGACAGCCCCTACGAGCAGTACTTC.

The chain carries TRBV2 and TRBJ1-2; 8 bases match TRBD1. CDR3 length: 14 amino acids. J gave up 8 bases and V 6 bases, and 11 bases lay outside the gene matches. Germline CDR1 and CDR2: SNHLY and FYNNEI. The CDR3 region is CASSGLTGVTGYTF. The CDR3 bases are TGTGCCAGCAGCGGACTGACAGGGGTTACAGGCTACACCTTC. The full variable domain, rest sourced from reference TRBV2 and TRBJ1-2, is EPEVTQTPSHQVTQMGQEVILRCVPISNHLYFYWYRQILGQKVEFLVSFYNNEISEKSEIFDDQFSVERPDGSNFTLKIRSTKLEDSAMYFCASSGLTGVTGYTFGSGTRLTVV.

The V and J genes are TRBV2 and TRBJ2-7, with D possibly matching TRBD2 (5 bases). The germline gives CDR1 SNHLY, CDR2 FYNNEI. This CDR3 region has 17 residues. The V end lost 1 base, the J end lost 0 bases, and 16 bases lay between the germline ends. In nucleotides, the CDR3 is TGTGCCAGCAGTGAAGTCGTATTGGGTCGGGACTCCTACGAGCAGTACTTC. Protein product: CASSEVVLGRDSYEQYF.

This clone came up a few times. The chain employs TRBV27 and TRBJ2-6; TRBD2 is a possible D gene (6 bases). V lost 5 bases, J lost 1 base, and 9 bases lay in between. CDR3 size: 15 residues. Germline-derived CDR1 and CDR2 are MNHEY and SMNVEV (reference sequence). The CDR3 reads CASSPGGSGANVLTF. The CDR3 DNA follows: TGTGCCAGCAGTCCTGGGGGGTCTGGGGCCAACGTCCTGACTTTC.

The rearrangement uses TRBV5-1 and TRBJ1-1; D is unresolved. The CDR3 has 14 residues. Germline CDR1 is SGHRS and CDR2 is YFSETQ. Deletions cut 7 bases from V and 1 base from J, with 14 bases between. CDR3 amino acids: CASQRVESNTEAFF. As DNA, the CDR3 is TGCGCCAGCCAGCGAGTGGAGTCGAACACTGAAGCTTTCTTT.

The genes are TRBV7-9 and TRBJ2-5; D is possibly TRBD2 (5 bases). V gave up 4 bases and J gave up 1 base, with 10 bases separating them. The CDR3 covers 14 residues. Germline loops: CDR1 SEHNR, CDR2 FQNEAQ (reference sequence). The CDR3 reads CASSSGGLQETQYF. DNA for the CDR3: TGTGCCAGCAGCTCAGGCGGGCTCCAAGAGACCCAGTACTTC.

The chain carries TRBV6-5 and TRBJ2-2; weak D call: TRBD2 (6 bases). Germline CDR1 is MNHEY and CDR2 is SVGAGI. CDR3 size: 15 residues. Deletions cut 4 bases from V and 1 base from J, with 10 bases between. CDR3 coding DNA: TGTGCCAGCAGTTTTAGGAGGGAGAACACCGGGGAGCTGTTTTTT. Protein: CASSFRRENTGELFF.

The gene calls are TRBV29-1 and TRBJ2-5; possible D gene TRBD2, 5 bases. CDR3 length equals 15 residues. The germline V gene has CDR1 SQVTM and CDR2 ANQGSEA. V lost 7 bases to trimming and J lost 4 bases, with 22 bases between them. The CDR3: CSASYARGLGETQYF. CDR3 in DNA: TGCAGCGCCAGTTACGCTCGGGGTCTCGGAGAGACCCAGTACTTC.

The chain uses TRBV19 and TRBJ1-4; D is possibly TRBD1 (6 bases). The V end lost 3 bases, the J end lost 7 bases, and 12 bases lay between the germline ends. Germline CDR1 and CDR2: LNHDA and SQIVND (reference sequence). The CDR3 is 14 residues long. The CDR3 is CASSITGKIEKLFF. CDR3 sequence (DNA): TGTGCCAGTAGTATCACAGGGAAAATTGAAAAACTGTTTTTT.

This chain links TRBV30 with TRBJ2-4; perhaps TRBD1 as D (5 bases). The CDR3 extends over 19 amino acids. V lost 0 bases and J 0 bases, leaving 21 bases between the germline ends. CDR1 is GTSNPN and CDR2 is SVGIG in the germline V gene (reference sequence). The DNA of the CDR3 is TGTGCCTGGAGTGTACTTGGTCAGGGTGGTTTGTTAGCCAAAAACATTCAGTACTTC. Protein product: CAWSVLGQGGLLAKNIQYF.

In this sample, this clone turned up a few times. The chain links TRBV6-5 to TRBJ1-5; D not resolved. Germline values: CDR1 MNHEY, CDR2 SVGAGI. This CDR3 has 15 residues. With 9 bases removed from V and 0 bases from J, the gap between germline ends came to 15 bases. DNA of the CDR3: TGTGCCAGTAAGCACGACCAGGCTAGCAATCAGCCCCAGCATTTT. It specifies CASKHDQASNQPQHF.

The genes are TRBV7-9 and TRBJ1-6, with no clear D. V was pared by 1 base and J by 9 bases, with 13 bases between. In germline, CDR1 is SEHNR, CDR2 FQNEAQ (reference sequence). This CDR3 spans 15 amino acids. CDR3: CASSLGEVSRSPLHF. CDR3 DNA: TGTGCCAGCAGCTTAGGAGAGGTGTCCCGTTCACCCCTCCACTTT. The entire variable domain, with the rest obtained from reference TRBV7-9 and TRBJ1-6, is as follows: DTGVSQNPRHKITKRGQNVTFRCDPISEHNRLYWYRQTLGQGPEFLTYFQNEAQLEKSRLLSDRFSAERPKGSFSTLEIQRTEQGDSAMYLCASSLGEVSRSPLHFGNGTRLTVT.

This chain joins TRBV6-1 and TRBJ1-5, with D possibly TRBD1 on 6 matching bases. CDR1 is MNHNS and CDR2 is SASEGT in the germline V gene. CDR3 length: 19 amino acids. V gave up 0 bases and J gave up 3 bases, with 21 bases separating them. The CDR3 here is CASSEAGFRGGHINQPQHF. Here the CDR3 DNA reads TGTGCCAGCAGTGAAGCGGGTTTTAGGGGGGGCCATATCAATCAGCCCCAGCATTTT.

The chain carries TRBV2 and TRBJ1-4; a possible D gene is TRBD1 (6 bases). Looked up from germline, CDR1 is SNHLY and CDR2 is FYNNEI. V dropped 8 bases and J dropped 0 bases, with 10 bases sitting between them. The CDR3 is made up of 14 amino acids. DNA of the CDR3: TGTGCCAGCGGGGGACAAACAACTAATGAAAAACTGTTTTTT. It translates to CASGGQTTNEKLFF.

The rearrangement links TRBV15 to TRBJ2-3, with D perhaps TRBD2 (5 bases). Germline V gives CDR1 LNHNV, CDR2 YYDKDF (reference sequence). The CDR3 extends over 15 amino acids. The germline V and J ends were trimmed by 0 bases and 3 bases, with 10 bases remaining between them. The CDR3 DNA reads as TGTGCCACCAGCAGAGAATCTACTAGGACAGATACGCAGTATTTT. This codes for CATSRESTRTDTQYF.

The chain uses TRBV18 and TRBJ2-3; 9 positions agree with TRBD2. V gave up 3 bases and J gave up 5 bases; unmatched junction bases: 3. The V gene's germline CDR1 is KGHSH and CDR2 LQKENI. This CDR3 has 14 amino acids. CDR3 nucleotide sequence: TGTGCCAGCTCACCGGAACTAGCGGGAGATACGCAGTATTTT. Encoded protein: CASSPELAGDTQYF.

The rearrangement uses TRBV2 and TRBJ2-7; 8 positions match TRBD2. V trimming: 2 bases; J trimming: 5 bases; junction bases outside the gene matches: 14. Looked up from germline, CDR1 is SNHLY and CDR2 is FYNNEI. The CDR3 covers 17 residues. CDR3 DNA sequence: TGTGCCAGCAGTGAATTGGGGGCGGGACTAGGATTGGACGAGCAGTACTTC. Its translation is CASSELGAGLGLDEQYF.

This sequence joins TRBV4-1 and TRBJ1-3; D not resolved. The V end was cut by 4 bases, the J end by 3 bases, with 13 bases between. From germline, CDR1 is MGHRA and CDR2 YSYEKL. This CDR3 region has 15 residues. CDR3 bases: TGCGCCAGCAGCCGTCAGTGGGAGGTTGGAAACACCATATATTTT. This codes for CASSRQWEVGNTIYF.

The rearrangement joins TRBV28 to TRBJ2-7; 9 positions agree with TRBD1. Germline CDR1 and CDR2: MDHEN and SYDVKM. The V and J ends lost 6 bases and 3 bases, in that order; junction bases with no gene match: 6. This CDR3 is built from 14 residues. The DNA of the CDR3 is TGTGCCAGCAGGAGACAGGGGGACCTCTACGAGCAGTACTTC. Its translation: CASRRQGDLYEQYF.

This chain connects TRBV6-1 to TRBJ2-7; 7 bases match TRBD2. The CDR3 runs 15 residues. The germline V gene has CDR1 MNHNS and CDR2 SASEGT. Trimming cost V 4 bases and J 4 bases; bases outside gene matches: 10. The CDR3 coding sequence is TGTGCCAGCAGTGGGTCCGGGGGGAGGGTTTACGAGCAGTACTTC. Its translation is CASSGSGGRVYEQYF.

A word on this clone: The junction departs from the called germline gene at one end, perhaps through a read error. V is TRBV7-9 and J is TRBJ1-1; possibly TRBD1 for D (6 bases). Germline CDR1 reads SEHNR; CDR2 reads FQNEAQ (reference sequence). The CDR3 is 13 residues long. The chain's CDR3 is CSSSPYRETEAFF. Written as DNA, the CDR3 is TGTTCCAGCAGCCCATACAGGGAAACTGAAGCTTTCTTT.

The J gene is TRBJ2-7, the V gene TRBV5-6; D unresolved. This CDR3 has 14 amino acids. Per the germline V gene, CDR1 is SGHDT and CDR2 is YYEEEE. Between the trimmed V and J ends, which lost 1 base and 3 bases, there was a span of 11 bases. CDR3 coding DNA: TGTGCCAGCAGCTTGTACCTCGGGTTCTACGAGCAGTACTTC. Its translation is CASSLYLGFYEQYF.

This clone came up once. The chain employs TRBV21-1 and TRBJ1-6; the table's TRBD1 call for D was not verified on the DNA. TRBV21-1 is noted as a pseudogene. The CDR3 is 17 amino acids. Here the CDR3 reads CASSRRQYSTYNSPLHF. The DNA of the CDR3 is TGTGCCAGCAGCCGCCGACAGTACTCAACCTATAATTCACCCCTCCACTTT.

The V gene is TRBV30, the J gene TRBJ1-6; tentatively, D is TRBD1 (5 bases). V lost 3 bases and J 11 bases, leaving 5 bases between the germline ends. The CDR3 runs 10 residues. CDR1 and CDR2 (germline): GTSNPN, SVGIG (reference sequence). CDR3 region: CAWRGPPLHF. CDR3 coding DNA: TGTGCCTGGAGGGGGCCACCCCTCCACTTT.

DNA of the CDR3: TGCGCCAGCAGCTTGGGTGACGGAGGTTCACCCCTCCACTTT. Protein sequence: CASSLGDGGSPLHF. J is TRBJ1-6 and V is TRBV5-1, with D unresolved. CDR3 length: 14 amino acids. V gave up 0 bases and J gave up 9 bases, with 10 bases separating them. The germline V gene encodes CDR1 SGHRS and CDR2 YFSETQ.

CDR3 residues: CASSLELNLRQGNTIYF. CDR3 nucleotides: TGTGCCAGCAGCTTGGAACTTAATTTAAGACAAGGAAACACCATATATTTT. This chain links TRBV5-6 with TRBJ1-3; D unresolved. The V end lost 0 bases, the J end lost 4 bases, and 17 bases lay between the germline ends. This CDR3 has 17 amino acids. Looked up from germline, CDR1 is SGHDT and CDR2 is YYEEEE.

The chain couples TRBV5-4 to TRBJ2-3, with 10 nucleotides matching TRBD2. V was pared by 2 bases and J by 2 bases, with 8 bases of the junction left unmatched. Germline V gene data show CDR1 as SGHNT and CDR2 as YYREEE (reference sequence). The CDR3 consists of 17 residues. This CDR3 is CASSLDPGLATTDTQYF. Written as DNA, the CDR3 is TGTGCCAGCAGCTTAGACCCGGGACTAGCGACCACAGATACGCAGTATTTT.

The chain uses TRBV13 and TRBJ2-6; no clear D. Trimming shortened V by 3 bases and J by 8 bases, and 8 bases separated the two germline ends. This CDR3 has 13 residues. The germline V gene has CDR1 PRHDT and CDR2 FYEKMQ (reference sequence). The CDR3 protein is CASSLVGSNVLTF. CDR3 bases: TGTGCCAGCAGCTTGGTCGGTTCCAACGTCCTGACTTTC.

This chain joins TRBV11-2 and TRBJ2-1, with a weak D call TRBD1 (6 bases). CDR1 SGHAT and CDR2 FQNNGV come from the germline V gene. Deletions cut 2 bases from V and 6 bases from J, with 14 bases between. CDR3 length equals 15 residues. This CDR3 reads CASSLRFSGVNEQFF. Here the CDR3 DNA reads TGTGCCAGCAGCTTACGGTTCTCAGGGGTCAATGAGCAGTTCTTC.

The rearrangement joins TRBV21-1 to TRBJ2-1; TRBD2 was called by the table and not checked on the DNA. TRBV21-1 is labeled a pseudogene. The CDR3 covers 16 residues. The CDR3 DNA reads as TGTGCCAGCAGCCAGTATAGCGGGGGGGCCTTGGGTGAGCAGTTCTTC. Translating gives CASSQYSGGALGEQFF.

The table lists this clone with a few counts. V usage is TRBV4-2 and J usage is TRBJ1-1; D not resolved. Germline V CDR1 and CDR2: LGHNA, YNFKEQ. This CDR3 has 15 residues. V was cut by 5 bases and J by 2 bases, with 15 bases left in between. The CDR3 nucleotides are TGTGCCAGCAGCGTCTTGGACGGGAGCAACACTGAAGCTTTCTTT. Residues: CASSVLDGSNTEAFF.

This sequence joins TRBV4-2 and TRBJ2-1; 10 positions match TRBD2. V trimming: 0 bases; J trimming: 4 bases; junction bases outside the gene matches: 6. CDR1 LGHNA and CDR2 YNFKEQ come from the germline V gene. The CDR3 extends over 17 amino acids. CDR3 DNA sequence: TGTGCCAGCAGCCAAGAACAAGCGGGGGGGAGTTACAATGAGCAGTTCTTC. It is translated as CASSQEQAGGSYNEQFF.